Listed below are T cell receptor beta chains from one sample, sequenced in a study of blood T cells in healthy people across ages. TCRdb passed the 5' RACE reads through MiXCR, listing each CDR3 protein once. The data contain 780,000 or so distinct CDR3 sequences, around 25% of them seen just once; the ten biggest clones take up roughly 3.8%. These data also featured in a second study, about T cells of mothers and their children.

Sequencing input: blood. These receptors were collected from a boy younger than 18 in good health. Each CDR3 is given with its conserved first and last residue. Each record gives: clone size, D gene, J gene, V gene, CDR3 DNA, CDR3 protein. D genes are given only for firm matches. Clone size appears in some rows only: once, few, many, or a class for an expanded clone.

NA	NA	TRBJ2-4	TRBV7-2	TGTGCCAGCAGCTTAGGAATCATGGGACTTATGTACTTC	CASSLGIMGLMYF
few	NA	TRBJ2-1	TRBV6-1	TGTGCCAGCAGTGCACTTTTCGGGGCATACAATGAGCAGTTCTTC	CASSALFGAYNEQFF
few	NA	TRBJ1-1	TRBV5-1	TGCGCCAGCAAACAGGGAAACACTGAAGCTTTCTTT	CASKQGNTEAFF
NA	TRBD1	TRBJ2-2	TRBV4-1	TGCGCCAGCAGCCAAGGCGGACAGGGGGCGCTAAACACCGGGGAGCTGTTTTTT	CASSQGGQGALNTGELFF
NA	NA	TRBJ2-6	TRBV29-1	TGCAGCGCTTGGACAGTCTCTGGGGCCAACGTCCTGACTTTC	CSAWTVSGANVLTF
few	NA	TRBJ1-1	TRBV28	TGTGCCAGCACCATGACAGGCTCGAACACTGAAGCTTTCTTT	CASTMTGSNTEAFF
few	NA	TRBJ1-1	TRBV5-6	TGTGCCAGCAGCCTAAGACAGGACCCGTTCATGAACACTGAAGCTTTCTTT	CASSLRQDPFMNTEAFF
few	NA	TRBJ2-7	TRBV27	TGTGCCAGCAGTGATAGAGCATCTGGGTACGAGCAGTACTTC	CASSDRASGYEQYF
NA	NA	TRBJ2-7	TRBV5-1	TGCGCCAGCAGCCCGGAGAGGGTCGACGACGGAGCCTACGAGCAGTACTTC	CASSPERVDDGAYEQYF
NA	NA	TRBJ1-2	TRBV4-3	TGCGCCAGCAGCCAGGGAGCTGGGGCTGAGTATGGCTACACCTTC	CASSQGAGAEYGYTF
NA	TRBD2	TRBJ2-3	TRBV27	TGTGCCAGCAGTCTACTACACCCGGCGGGAGGGGCGGATACGCAGTATTTT	CASSLLHPAGGADTQYF
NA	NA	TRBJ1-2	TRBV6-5	TGTGCCAGCAGCGCGGCCGAAAGCAGCGGCTATGGCTACACCTTC	CASSAAESSGYGYTF
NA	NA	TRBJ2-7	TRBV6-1	TGTGCCAGCAGTGACAGGGGTCAGATCCGCGAGCAGTACTTC	CASSDRGQIREQYF
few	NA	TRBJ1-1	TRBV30	TGTGCCTGGAGTGTATCTGAGAGGTCCCTCACTGAAGCTTTCTTT	CAWSVSERSLTEAFF
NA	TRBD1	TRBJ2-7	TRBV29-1	TGCAGCGTCGACAGGGACTACGAGCAGTACTTC	CSVDRDYEQYF
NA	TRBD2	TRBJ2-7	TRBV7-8	TGTGCCAGCAGCTCACGAGCGGGGCTCTCCTCCTACGAGCAGTACTTC	CASSSRAGLSSYEQYF
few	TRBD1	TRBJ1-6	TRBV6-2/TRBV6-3	TGTGCCAGCAGTTACGATCCGGGACAGCAGACCTCCTATAATTCACCCCTCCACTTT	CASSYDPGQQTSYNSPLHF
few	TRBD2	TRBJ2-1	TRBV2	TGTGCCAGGGGGGCTAGCGGGAGGGCAGGTGAGCAGTTCTTC	CARGASGRAGEQFF
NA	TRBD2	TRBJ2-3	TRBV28	TGTGCCAGCACCCGGGGGGGCCTAACAGATACGCAGTATTTT	CASTRGGLTDTQYF
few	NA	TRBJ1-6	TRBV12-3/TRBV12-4	TGTGCCAGCAGCCCAGTCGGGGCCTATCCCAATTCACCCCTCCACTTT	CASSPVGAYPNSPLHF
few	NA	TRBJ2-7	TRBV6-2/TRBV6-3	TGTGCCAGCAGTTACCTCTACGGGGACATAACTAAGTACGGGCAGTACTTC	CASSYLYGDITKYGQYF
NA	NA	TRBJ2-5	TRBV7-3	TGTGCCAGCAGCTTAAATCCCGCTGGCTGGGAGACCCAGTACTTC	CASSLNPAGWETQYF
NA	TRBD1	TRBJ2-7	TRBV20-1	TGCAGTGCTCAGGACAGGGAGAGCTCCTACGAGCAGTACTTC	CSAQDRESSYEQYF
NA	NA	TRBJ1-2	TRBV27	TGTGCCAGCAGTCCTACCTTCGGAGTTAACTATGGCTACACCTTC	CASSPTFGVNYGYTF
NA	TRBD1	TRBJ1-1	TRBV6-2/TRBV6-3	TGTGCCAGCAGCTCCGGGACAGCTGACACTGAAGCTTTCTTT	CASSSGTADTEAFF
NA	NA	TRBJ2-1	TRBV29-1	TGCAGCGTTGTTGCCCCCTTAGTTTGGGGCAATGAGCAGTTCTTC	CSVVAPLVWGNEQFF
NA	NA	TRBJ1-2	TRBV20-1	TGCAGTGCTAGTACTGAAAACTATGGCTACACCTTC	CSASTENYGYTF
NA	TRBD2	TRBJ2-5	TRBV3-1	TGTGCCAGCAGCCAACGCCATAATAGCGGGGGGAAAGAGACCCAGTACTTC	CASSQRHNSGGKETQYF
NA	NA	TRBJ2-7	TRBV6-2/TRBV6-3	TGTGCCAGCAGTTATTACGGGAGCTCCTACGAGCAGTACTTC	CASSYYGSSYEQYF
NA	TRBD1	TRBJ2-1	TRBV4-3	TGCGCCAACAGCCAAGGACAGGGATTCGTAGAGCAGTTCTTC	CANSQGQGFVEQFF
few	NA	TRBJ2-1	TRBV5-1	TGCGCCAGCAGAACCGGCACTAACTCTCGCAGGGCTGAGCAGTTCTTC	CASRTGTNSRRAEQFF
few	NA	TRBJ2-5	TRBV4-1	TGCGCCAGCAGCCAAGCTGTGACGGAGGCCCAGTACTTC	CASSQAVTEAQYF
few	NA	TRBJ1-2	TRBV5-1	TGCGTCAGCAGCTTGGCGGGGAACTATGGCTACACCTTC	CVSSLAGNYGYTF
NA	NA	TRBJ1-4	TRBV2	TGCGCCAGCAGTGACCGGGGACGGCGAGAAAAACTGTTTTTT	CASSDRGRREKLFF
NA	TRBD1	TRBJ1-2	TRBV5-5	TGTGCCAGCAAGTCGGACAGGGTCGGAAGTGGCTACACCTTC	CASKSDRVGSGYTF
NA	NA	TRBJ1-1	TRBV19	TGTGCCAGTAGGCTTGTACAGGGGAACACTGAAGCTTTCTTT	CASRLVQGNTEAFF
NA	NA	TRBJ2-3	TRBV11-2	TGTACCAGCAGCTCCGGAGGCAGATCCACAGATACGCAGTATTTT	CTSSSGGRSTDTQYF
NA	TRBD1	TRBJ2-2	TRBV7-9	TGTGCCAGCAGCCCCCCAGGACAGGGTCTTAACGGGGAGCTGTTTTTT	CASSPPGQGLNGELFF
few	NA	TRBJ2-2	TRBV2	TGTGCCAGCAGCAGGGGCGCGAACACCGGGGAGCTGTTTTTT	CASSRGANTGELFF
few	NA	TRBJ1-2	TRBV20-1	TGCAGTGCCCGGTTGTACCGGGACCCCACCTATGGCTACACCTTC	CSARLYRDPTYGYTF
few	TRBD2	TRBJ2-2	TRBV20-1	TGCAGTGCCCCTCGGGGGGGCCTTAACACCGGGGAGCTGTTTTTT	CSAPRGGLNTGELFF
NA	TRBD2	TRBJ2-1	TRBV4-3	TGCGCCAGCAGCCAATGGCGGAGGGAGGGCAATGAGCAGTTCTTC	CASSQWRREGNEQFF
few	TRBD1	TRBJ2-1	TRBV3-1	TGTGCCAGCAGCCAGGCGACAGGGTGGGATGAGCAGTTCTTC	CASSQATGWDEQFF
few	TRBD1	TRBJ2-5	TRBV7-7	TGTGCTAGCAGCCGGGGGACAGGCCAAGAGACCCAGTACTTC	CASSRGTGQETQYF
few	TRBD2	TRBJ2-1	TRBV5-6	TGTGCCAGCAGCTTGGGTGGACTAGCGGGGTCGGATGAGCAGTTCTTC	CASSLGGLAGSDEQFF
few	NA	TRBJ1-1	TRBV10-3	TGTGCCATCGGTGGCCAGGGGAACACTGAAGCTTTCTTT	CAIGGQGNTEAFF
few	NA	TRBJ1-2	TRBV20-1	TGCAGTGCTAGAGCCCCTCCCCGCAGGGCTACCTATGGCTACACCTTC	CSARAPPRRATYGYTF
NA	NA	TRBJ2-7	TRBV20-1	TGCAGTGCTAGAGATAAAAACAGCTTCTTCTACGAGCAGTACTTC	CSARDKNSFFYEQYF
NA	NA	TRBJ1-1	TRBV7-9	TGTGCCAGCAGCTTAGAAGTCCGGGGAGATGAAGCTTTCTTT	CASSLEVRGDEAFF
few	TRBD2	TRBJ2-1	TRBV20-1	TGCAGTGCTAGGCCGGTGGGACTAGCGGTCTCCTACAATGAGCAGTTCTTC	CSARPVGLAVSYNEQFF
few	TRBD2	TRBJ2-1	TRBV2	TGTGCCAGCAGTGTCGGGACTACCATTGGATCCTACAATGAGCAGTTCTTC	CASSVGTTIGSYNEQFF
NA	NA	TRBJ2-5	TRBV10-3	TGTGCCATCAGTGAGGTAGAAACGGCCCAGTACTTC	CAISEVETAQYF
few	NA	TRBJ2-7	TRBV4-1	TGCGCCAGCAGCCAAGTGGCACACCCCTACGAGCAGTACTTC	CASSQVAHPYEQYF
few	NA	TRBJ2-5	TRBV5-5	TGTGCCAGCAGCTTGTTATACGGACAGAAGGGCCAAGAGACCCAGTACTTC	CASSLLYGQKGQETQYF
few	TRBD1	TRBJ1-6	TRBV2	TGTGCCAGCAGTGAAGCGCTTCAGGGGGCAGGGAATTCACCCCTCCACTTT	CASSEALQGAGNSPLHF
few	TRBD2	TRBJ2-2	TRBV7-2	TGTGTCAGCAGCTCACGACTAGCGGGAAACACCGGGGAGCTGTTTTTT	CVSSSRLAGNTGELFF
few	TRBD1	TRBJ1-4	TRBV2	TGTGCCAGCAGAGAAGACGACAGGGCCCGAGAAAAACTGTTTTTT	CASREDDRAREKLFF